This is a list of T cell receptor beta chains from one sample in a study of spatial heterogeneity in lung cancer. TCRdb called the 5' RACE reads again in MiXCR, with one record for every CDR3 protein. The sample contains about 94,000 distinct CDR3 sequences, around 19% of which appear only once. The specimen comprised PBMCs, sampled at follow-up. Every receptor here comes from a male donor with early-stage non-small cell lung cancer. The CDR3 runs from the conserved cysteine through the conserved F or W. D genes are given only for firm matches. The listing skips clone size in some rows; elsewhere it reads once, few, many or a size class.

TRBV7-9	TRBJ2-3	.	few	CASSLGAGGHTDTQYF	TGTGCCAGCAGCTTGGGGGCGGGCGGCCACACAGATACGCAGTATTTT
TRBV19	TRBJ2-1	TRBD2	.	CATQRGSSYNEQFF	TGTGCCACGCAGCGGGGAAGCTCCTACAATGAGCAGTTCTTC
TRBV24-1	TRBJ1-5	.	.	CATSDAGHGNQPQHF	TGTGCCACCAGTGATGCGGGGCATGGCAATCAGCCCCAGCATTTT
TRBV12-3/TRBV12-4	TRBJ2-7	.	few	CASSRQAGHEQYF	TGTGCCAGCAGTCGACAGGCCGGCCACGAGCAGTACTTC
TRBV5-1	TRBJ1-1	.	.	CASSLPGKNTEAFF	TGCGCCAGCAGCTTGCCAGGAAAGAACACTGAAGCTTTCTTT
TRBV20-1	TRBJ2-7	TRBD2	.	CSARGGRAYEQYF	TGCAGTGCTAGAGGCGGGAGGGCCTACGAGCAGTACTTC
TRBV12-5	TRBJ1-6	TRBD1	many	CASGLVYSGGLVSPLHF	TGTGCTAGTGGTTTGGTCTACTCAGGGGGCCTGGTGTCACCCCTCCACTTT
TRBV7-2	TRBJ1-3	.	.	CASSFNPGNTIYF	TGTGCCAGCAGCTTTAACCCCGGAAACACCATATATTTT
TRBV3-1	TRBJ1-1	.	.	CASSQVSTDGEAFF	TGTGCCAGCAGCCAAGTTAGTACCGACGGTGAAGCTTTCTTT
TRBV20-1	TRBJ2-5	TRBD2	.	CSAKLAGAWGTQYF	TGCAGTGCTAAGCTAGCGGGAGCTTGGGGGACCCAGTACTTC
TRBV5-6	TRBJ1-1	.	many	CASSFLERTTEAFF	TGTGCCAGCAGCTTTCTTGAGCGGACCACTGAAGCTTTCTTT
TRBV24-1	TRBJ2-1	.	.	CATSDLARPNEQFF	TGTGCCACCAGTGATTTGGCCCGGCCCAATGAGCAGTTCTTC
TRBV30	TRBJ1-1	.	.	CAWISQGTEAFF	TGTGCCTGGATCAGCCAGGGCACTGAAGCTTTCTTT
TRBV5-6	TRBJ1-6	.	.	CASSFRSYNSPLHF	TGTGCCAGCAGCTTCAGGTCCTATAATTCACCCCTCCACTTT
TRBV19	TRBJ2-3	.	many	CASKAGPDTDTQYF	TGTGCCAGTAAGGCCGGACCAGACACAGATACGCAGTATTTT